The rows below give T cell receptor beta chains drawn from one sample of a study of vaccination and CD4 T cells after COVID-19. MiXCR, applied by TCRdb to the PCR reads, yields one record per CDR3 protein. The data show about 22,000 distinct CDR3 sequences, 60% to 80% seen once. For these receptors, no antigen is known. The sequencing here drew on CD4+ T cells from blood, cultured in vitro, taken before SARS-CoV-2 vaccination. The receptors originated from a human donor who received a COVID-19 vaccine. CDR3s include the opening cysteine and the closing phenylalanine or tryptophan. The order of the fields is J gene, D gene, clone size, V gene, CDR3 protein, CDR3 DNA. D genes are given only for firm matches. Clone size appears in some rows only: once, few, many, or a class for an expanded clone.

j_gene: TRBJ2-2; d_gene: .; abundance: .; v_gene: TRBV19; CDR3aa: CASSILGDTGELFF; CDR3nt: TGTGCCAGTAGTATCTTAGGAGACACCGGGGAGCTGTTTTTT
j_gene: TRBJ2-2; d_gene: TRBD2; abundance: .; v_gene: TRBV24-1; CDR3aa: CATSPGTSGRAVNTGELFF; CDR3nt: TGTGCCACCTCCCCAGGGACTAGCGGGCGGGCAGTGAACACCGGGGAGCTGTTTTTT
j_gene: TRBJ2-5; d_gene: .; abundance: .; v_gene: TRBV20-1; CDR3aa: CSARGVGYQETQYF; CDR3nt: TGCAGTGCTAGGGGGGTGGGGTACCAAGAGACCCAGTACTTC
j_gene: TRBJ2-3; d_gene: .; abundance: once; v_gene: TRBV30; CDR3aa: CAWSTADTQYF; CDR3nt: TGTGCCTGGAGTACCGCAGATACGCAGTATTTT
j_gene: TRBJ2-5; d_gene: TRBD2; abundance: .; v_gene: TRBV20-1; CDR3aa: CSASSGGPQETQYF; CDR3nt: TGCAGTGCCAGTAGCGGGGGGCCACAAGAGACCCAGTACTTC
j_gene: TRBJ1-4; d_gene: .; abundance: .; v_gene: TRBV20-1; CDR3aa: CSARWGNNEKLFF; CDR3nt: TGCAGTGCTAGATGGGGAAATAATGAAAAACTGTTTTTT
j_gene: TRBJ1-1; d_gene: .; abundance: .; v_gene: TRBV19; CDR3aa: CASSSDPALRGEAFF; CDR3nt: TGTGCCAGTAGTTCCGACCCCGCGCTAAGGGGTGAAGCTTTCTTT
j_gene: TRBJ1-2; d_gene: .; abundance: few; v_gene: TRBV30; CDR3aa: CAWSPDSQGYGYTF; CDR3nt: TGTGCCTGGAGTCCGGACAGCCAGGGATATGGCTACACCTTC
j_gene: TRBJ2-7; d_gene: .; abundance: .; v_gene: TRBV2; CDR3aa: CASSEGRGAGNEQYF; CDR3nt: TGTGCCAGCAGTGAAGGGCGCGGGGCCGGGAACGAGCAGTACTTC
j_gene: TRBJ1-6; d_gene: .; abundance: few; v_gene: TRBV6-1; CDR3aa: CASSEGYSPLHF; CDR3nt: TGTGCCAGCAGTGAAGGATATTCACCCCTCCACTTT
j_gene: TRBJ1-2; d_gene: .; abundance: .; v_gene: TRBV6-1; CDR3aa: CASSEDRAYGYTF; CDR3nt: TGTGCCAGCAGTGAAGACCGAGCCTATGGCTACACCTTC
j_gene: TRBJ1-2; d_gene: .; abundance: .; v_gene: TRBV12-3/TRBV12-4; CDR3aa: CASSFFPGDYGYTF; CDR3nt: TGTGCCAGCAGTTTTTTCCCAGGGGATTATGGCTACACCTTC
j_gene: TRBJ2-5; d_gene: TRBD1; abundance: .; v_gene: TRBV30; CDR3aa: CAGVGAGGRETQYF; CDR3nt: TGTGCCGGAGTAGGGGCAGGGGGAAGAGAGACCCAGTACTTC
j_gene: TRBJ1-1; d_gene: .; abundance: .; v_gene: TRBV7-9; CDR3aa: CASSLDRGTGAFF; CDR3nt: TGTGCCAGCAGCTTAGATAGAGGGACTGGGGCTTTCTTT
j_gene: TRBJ2-6; d_gene: TRBD2; abundance: .; v_gene: TRBV5-1; CDR3aa: CASSLGLAVGSGANVLTF; CDR3nt: TGCGCCAGCAGCTTGGGACTAGCGGTTGGCTCTGGGGCCAACGTCCTGACTTTC
j_gene: TRBJ2-1; d_gene: .; abundance: .; v_gene: TRBV6-9; CDR3aa: CASSSPRLISSYNEQFF; CDR3nt: TGTGCCAGCAGTTCCCCCCGACTCATAAGCTCCTACAATGAGCAGTTCTTC
j_gene: TRBJ1-1; d_gene: .; abundance: few; v_gene: TRBV30; CDR3aa: CAWSLLGIGYTEAFF; CDR3nt: TGTGCCTGGAGTCTACTAGGGATCGGATACACTGAAGCTTTCTTT
j_gene: TRBJ2-5; d_gene: .; abundance: .; v_gene: TRBV25-1; CDR3aa: CASTSMRETQYF; CDR3nt: TGTGCCAGCACCAGCATGAGAGAGACCCAGTACTTC
j_gene: TRBJ1-3; d_gene: TRBD1; abundance: .; v_gene: TRBV12-3/TRBV12-4; CDR3aa: CASSHAGGGGNTIYF; CDR3nt: TGTGCCAGCAGTCATGCAGGGGGCGGGGGGAACACCATATATTTT
j_gene: TRBJ1-2; d_gene: TRBD1; abundance: once; v_gene: TRBV19; CDR3aa: CASSLLGGQGYGYTF; CDR3nt: TGTGCCAGTAGCCTACTGGGGGGACAGGGCTATGGCTACACCTTC
j_gene: TRBJ2-7; d_gene: TRBD2; abundance: .; v_gene: TRBV7-2; CDR3aa: CASSPRSGGSYEQYF; CDR3nt: TGTGCCAGCAGCCCGCGTTCGGGGGGGTCTTACGAGCAGTACTTC
j_gene: TRBJ2-1; d_gene: .; abundance: .; v_gene: TRBV19; CDR3aa: CASSGARITYNEQFF; CDR3nt: TGTGCCAGTAGTGGGGCCCGGATTACCTACAATGAGCAGTTCTTC
j_gene: TRBJ2-3; d_gene: .; abundance: .; v_gene: TRBV28; CDR3aa: CASSGQLTGTDTQYF; CDR3nt: TGTGCCAGCAGCGGACAACTCACAGGCACAGATACGCAGTATTTT
j_gene: TRBJ2-2; d_gene: .; abundance: .; v_gene: TRBV10-3; CDR3aa: CAISDGQGNTGELFF; CDR3nt: TGTGCCATCAGTGACGGTCAGGGCAACACCGGGGAGCTGTTTTTT
j_gene: TRBJ1-2; d_gene: TRBD1; abundance: few; v_gene: TRBV5-4; CDR3aa: CASSRGTGGETNYGYTF; CDR3nt: TGTGCCAGCAGCCGGGGGACAGGGGGAGAAACTAACTATGGCTACACCTTC
j_gene: TRBJ1-1; d_gene: TRBD1; abundance: few; v_gene: TRBV25-1; CDR3aa: CASSGQRRDRVITEAFF; CDR3nt: TGTGCCAGCAGTGGCCAGCGACGGGACAGGGTTATCACTGAAGCTTTCTTT
j_gene: TRBJ1-5; d_gene: .; abundance: .; v_gene: TRBV6-2/TRBV6-3; CDR3aa: CASSLQGAEPQHF; CDR3nt: TGTGCCAGCAGTCTGCAGGGAGCGGAGCCCCAGCATTTT
j_gene: TRBJ1-1; d_gene: .; abundance: .; v_gene: TRBV21-1; CDR3aa: CASSKGPANTEAFF; CDR3nt: TGTGCCAGCAGCAAAGGTCCAGCAAACACTGAAGCTTTCTTT
j_gene: TRBJ1-1; d_gene: TRBD1; abundance: few; v_gene: TRBV20-1; CDR3aa: CSARGIPSGQSNTEAFF; CDR3nt: TGCAGTGCCAGGGGAATACCATCGGGACAGTCGAACACTGAAGCTTTCTTT
j_gene: TRBJ2-7; d_gene: TRBD2; abundance: .; v_gene: TRBV10-2; CDR3aa: CASSEPAGGVDEQYF; CDR3nt: TGCGCCAGCAGTGAGCCAGCGGGGGGCGTCGACGAGCAGTACTTC
j_gene: TRBJ1-1; d_gene: .; abundance: .; v_gene: TRBV5-1; CDR3aa: CASSPQGDSDTEAFF; CDR3nt: TGCGCCAGCAGCCCACAGGGCGATTCGGACACTGAAGCTTTCTTT
j_gene: TRBJ1-1; d_gene: .; abundance: .; v_gene: TRBV25-1; CDR3aa: CASSDAGFEMNTEAFF; CDR3nt: TGTGCCAGCAGTGACGCAGGGTTTGAGATGAACACTGAAGCTTTCTTT
j_gene: TRBJ1-2; d_gene: TRBD1; abundance: .; v_gene: TRBV28; CDR3aa: CASSGGGFGGYTF; CDR3nt: TGTGCCAGCAGTGGAGGGGGCTTCGGTGGCTACACCTTC
j_gene: TRBJ1-2; d_gene: .; abundance: .; v_gene: TRBV27; CDR3aa: CASSSGGVRVLQGGIGYGYTF; CDR3nt: TGTGCCAGCAGTTCCGGCGGCGTCAGAGTCTTACAGGGTGGGATTGGCTATGGCTACACCTTC
j_gene: TRBJ1-2; d_gene: .; abundance: .; v_gene: TRBV5-1; CDR3aa: CASSSDTLGGYTF; CDR3nt: TGCGCCAGCAGCTCGGACACCCTGGGAGGCTACACCTTC
j_gene: TRBJ1-1; d_gene: TRBD1; abundance: .; v_gene: TRBV18; CDR3aa: CASSRTQGARVTEAFF; CDR3nt: TGTGCCAGCTCACGCACGCAGGGGGCGAGGGTAACTGAAGCTTTCTTT
j_gene: TRBJ2-1; d_gene: TRBD2; abundance: .; v_gene: TRBV7-9; CDR3aa: CASSPGGLAGGRNEQFF; CDR3nt: TGTGCCAGCAGCCCGGGGGGACTAGCGGGGGGAAGGAATGAGCAGTTCTTC
j_gene: TRBJ1-5; d_gene: .; abundance: .; v_gene: TRBV14; CDR3aa: CASSRGGGQPQHF; CDR3nt: TGTGCCAGCTCTCGGGGGGGCGGCCAGCCCCAGCATTTT
j_gene: TRBJ1-6; d_gene: TRBD1; abundance: .; v_gene: TRBV5-6; CDR3aa: CASSLGQGGSPLHF; CDR3nt: TGTGCCAGCAGCTTGGGGCAGGGGGGCTCACCCCTCCACTTT
j_gene: TRBJ2-2; d_gene: TRBD1; abundance: .; v_gene: TRBV6-1; CDR3aa: CASSRPRDRGSVGELFF; CDR3nt: TGTGCCAGCAGCCGCCCCCGAGACAGGGGTTCAGTCGGGGAGCTGTTTTTT
j_gene: TRBJ1-4; d_gene: TRBD1; abundance: .; v_gene: TRBV4-1; CDR3aa: CASSHSVGQEGGKLFF; CDR3nt: TGCGCCAGCAGCCACTCAGTGGGACAGGAGGGGGGAAAACTGTTTTTT
j_gene: TRBJ2-5; d_gene: .; abundance: .; v_gene: TRBV10-3; CDR3aa: CATQIAAQETQYF; CDR3nt: TGTGCCACACAAATAGCGGCCCAAGAGACCCAGTACTTC
j_gene: TRBJ1-2; d_gene: .; abundance: .; v_gene: TRBV12-3/TRBV12-4; CDR3aa: CASSSVGAGTYGYTF; CDR3nt: TGTGCCAGCAGCTCCGTTGGGGCAGGGACCTATGGCTACACCTTC
j_gene: TRBJ1-4; d_gene: TRBD1; abundance: .; v_gene: TRBV6-9; CDR3aa: CASSWTGQLLEKLFF; CDR3nt: TGTGCCAGCAGTTGGACAGGTCAGCTCCTTGAAAAACTGTTTTTT
j_gene: TRBJ2-7; d_gene: .; abundance: .; v_gene: TRBV6-1; CDR3aa: CASSETRVPHEQYF; CDR3nt: TGTGCCAGCAGTGAAACCCGGGTTCCCCACGAGCAGTACTTC